Presented here are 18 T cell receptor beta chains from one specimen sequenced in a study of brain T cells in children with intractable seizures. Measured with immunoSEQ multiplex PCR; TCRdb has only the in-frame clones, and not every one. The sample includes about 110,000 clones, under 95% of them seen just once. This material consisted of peripheral blood, taken at surgery. The receptor set was obtained from a boy under two years old with hemimegalencephaly and intractable seizures.

The V gene is TRBV7-2, the J gene TRBJ2-2; TRBD1 matches at 8 bases. The germline gives CDR1 SGHTA, CDR2 FQGNSA. The CDR3 consists of 15 residues. The J segment lost 6 bases and the V segment lost 1 base, leaving 4 bases of the junction unmatched. Here the CDR3 reads CASSLGKQGAGELFF. The CDR3 DNA follows: TGTGCCAGCAGCTTAGGCAAACAGGGGGCCGGGGAGCTGTTTTTT.

J is TRBJ2-7 and V is TRBV11-3; TRBD1 matches at 9 bases. This CDR3 is built from 16 residues. The V gene's germline CDR1 is SGHNT and CDR2 YENEEA. V lost 5 bases to trimming and J lost 3 bases; unmatched junction nucleotides: 11. The chain's CDR3 is CASSPPGTGPFYEQYF. CDR3 DNA: TGTGCCAGCAGCCCGCCCGGGACAGGGCCATTCTACGAGCAGTACTTC.

The chain has TRBV6-5 and TRBJ2-3, with D perhaps matching TRBD2 (6 bases). Trimming took off 6 bases at V and 2 bases at J, with 15 bases between the two ends. CDR3 size: 15 residues. Germline V gene data show CDR1 as MNHEY and CDR2 as SVGAGI. The CDR3 reads CASSLRDFDTDTQYF. The DNA of the CDR3 is TGTGCCAGCAGCCTCCGGGACTTTGACACAGATACGCAGTATTTT.

The chain combines TRBV4-1 with TRBJ2-7; 8 bases are shared with TRBD2. V dropped 1 base and J dropped 1; count of bases not matched to a gene: 3. The CDR3 runs to 15 residues. Looked up from germline, CDR1 is MGHRA and CDR2 is YSYEKL. The CDR3 DNA follows: TGCGCCAGCAGCCAAGTACCGGGAGGGTCCTACGAGCAGTACTTC. As protein: CASSQVPGGSYEQYF.

The CDR3 protein is CASSFETSLSEQFF. The CDR3 DNA reads as TGTGCCAGCAGCTTCGAGACTAGTTTGAGTGAGCAGTTCTTC. The V and J genes are TRBV7-2 and TRBJ2-1, with TRBD2 as a possible D gene (6 bases). This CDR3 has 14 residues. Looked up from germline, CDR1 is SGHTA and CDR2 is FQGNSA. The V and J ends lost 3 bases and 9 bases respectively, with 15 bases between them.

V and J are TRBV28 and TRBJ2-1; a possible D gene is TRBD2 (6 bases). This CDR3 contains 13 residues. Germline V gives CDR1 MDHEN, CDR2 SYDVKM. V lost 7 bases, J lost 12 bases, and 19 bases lay in between. CDR3 nucleotides: TGTGCCAGCATCTCCTATGGGGGAGGATGGCAGTTCTTC. Translation gives CASISYGGGWQFF. Using reference TRBV28 and TRBJ2-1 for the parts outside the CDR3, the full variable domain is DVKVTQSSRYLVKRTGEKVFLECVQDMDHENMFWYRQDPGLGLRLIYFSYDVKMKEKGDIPEGYSVSREKKERFSLILESASTNQTSMYLCASISYGGGWQFFGPGTRLTVL.

This sequence joins TRBV6-2 or TRBV6-3 and TRBJ2-5, with 9 nucleotides matching TRBD2. The CDR3 runs to 14 residues. Unmatched junction bases numbered 2, after V lost 2 bases and J lost 4 bases. Per germline, CDR1 MNHEY and CDR2 SVGEGT. CDR3: CASSYLAGRETQYF. CDR3 DNA sequence: TGTGCCAGCAGTTACCTAGCGGGACGAGAGACCCAGTACTTC.

The rearrangement links TRBV18 to TRBJ1-2; D is undetermined. This CDR3 is 12 amino acids long. Germline-derived CDR1 and CDR2 are KGHSH and LQKENI. Trimming pared 2 bases from V and 7 bases from J, leaving 8 bases between. The CDR3 DNA sequence: TGTGCCAGCTCACCAGCCGGCCGTGGCTACACCTTC. Protein: CASSPAGRGYTF.

The chain has TRBV4-1 and TRBJ2-7; TRBD2 might be the D (5 bases). The germline CDR1 and CDR2 sequences are MGHRA and YSYEKL. V lost 1 base, J lost 7 bases, and 5 bases lay in between. The CDR3 extends over 11 amino acids. CDR3 sequence (DNA): TGCGCCAGCAGCCAAGCGGGGGAGCAGTACTTC. This encodes CASSQAGEQYF.

This chain links TRBV28 with TRBJ1-1, with 7 bases matching TRBD1. J gave up 6 bases and V 7 bases, and 5 bases lay outside the gene matches. Germline V CDR1 and CDR2: MDHEN, SYDVKM. The CDR3 is 12 residues long. The CDR3 bases are TGTGCCAGCATCAGGGGGATCGCTGAAGCTTTCTTT. Its translation: CASIRGIAEAFF.

The chain combines TRBV29-1 with TRBJ2-7, with 8 bases aligning to TRBD2. CDR3 length: 14 amino acids. In germline, CDR1 is SQVTM, CDR2 ANQGSEA. Losses at the gene ends were 6 bases for V and 0 bases for J; bases not matched to a gene: 7. CDR3 DNA: TGCAGCGTATCTGCGGGACTAGACTCCTACGAGCAGTACTTC. Amino acids: CSVSAGLDSYEQYF.

V gene TRBV5-1 combines with J gene TRBJ2-1; D perhaps matches TRBD2 (5 bases). Germline CDR1 SGHRS, CDR2 YFSETQ. CDR3 length equals 14 residues. The germline V and J ends were trimmed by 3 bases and 10 bases, with 17 bases remaining between them. The CDR3 here is CASSWTPGGKEQFF. Written as DNA, the CDR3 is TGCGCCAGCAGCTGGACTCCCGGTGGAAAGGAGCAGTTCTTC.

The CDR3 DNA sequence: TGTGCCAGCTCACCCTCACGGGGGGAAGCTAGCACAGATACGCAGTATTTT. Its protein is CASSPSRGEASTDTQYF. This chain uses TRBV18 with TRBJ2-3; 7 bases agree with TRBD2. The V gene end was trimmed by 3 bases and the J gene end by 0 bases; junction bases not matched to a gene: 9. The CDR3 length is 17 residues. CDR1 and CDR2 (germline): KGHSH, LQKENI.

CDR3 residues: CASSLAGQSGNTIYF. CDR3 in DNA: TGCGCCAGCAGCTTGGCCGGACAGTCTGGAAACACCATATATTTT. The chain recombines TRBV5-1 with TRBJ1-3, with D perhaps matching TRBD1 (6 bases). V lost 0 bases to trimming and J lost 1 base, with 8 bases between them. Per germline, CDR1 SGHRS and CDR2 YFSETQ. This CDR3 is 15 amino acids long.

The chain has TRBV7-3 and TRBJ2-5; D remains ambiguous. The V end was cut by 5 bases, the J end by 7 bases, with 26 bases between. CDR3 length: 17 amino acids. The V gene's germline CDR1 is SGHTA and CDR2 FQGTGA. The CDR3 here is CASSQLPLGYSRGTQYF. In DNA form, the CDR3 reads TGTGCCAGCAGCCAGCTTCCCCTTGGGTACAGCCGAGGGACCCAGTACTTC.

This chain uses TRBV4-2 with TRBJ2-7; 7 positions agree with TRBD1. The CDR3 spans 15 residues. V dropped 1 base and J dropped 4; count of bases not matched to a gene: 7. The germline V gene has CDR1 LGHNA and CDR2 YNFKEQ. The CDR3 nucleotides read TGTGCCAGCAGCCAAGTAACAGGGGAGCGGTACGAGCAGTACTTC. It specifies CASSQVTGERYEQYF.

The CDR3 reads CASGPDGYRSYEQYF. The CDR3 DNA is TGTGCCAGCGGCCCAGACGGCTACCGATCCTACGAGCAGTACTTC. The rearrangement joins TRBV27 to TRBJ2-7; D ambiguous. In germline, CDR1 is MNHEY, CDR2 SMNVEV (reference sequence). The CDR3 is 15 amino acids. V was trimmed by 8 bases and J by 1 base, leaving 18 bases between them.

The V gene is TRBV11-2, the J gene TRBJ2-5; TRBD2 agrees at 11 bases. The CDR3 runs to 13 residues. With V trimmed by 8 bases and J by 5 bases, 4 bases remained unmatched. Per the germline V gene, CDR1 is SGHAT and CDR2 is FQNNGV. The CDR3 is CASALAGVETQYF. The CDR3 DNA is TGTGCCAGCGCACTAGCGGGAGTTGAGACCCAGTACTTC. The entire variable domain, with the rest obtained from reference TRBV11-2 and TRBJ2-5, is as follows: EAGVAQSPRYKIIEKRQSVAFWCNPISGHATLYWYQQILGQGPKLLIQFQNNGVVDDSQLPKDRFSAERLKGVDSTLKIQPAKLEDSAVYLCASALAGVETQYFGPGTRLLVL.